A single sample is the source of the 13 T cell receptor beta chains below, sequenced in a study of shared clonotypes between healthy human individuals. The protocol was immunoSEQ multiplex PCR, while the TCRdb copy is restricted to in-frame clones and leaves out a portion. The data show hundreds of thousands of clones, almost 95% seen once. CD8 cells regarded as naive lacked CD45RO, were positively chosen for CCR7, and omitted terminally differentiated effector memory CD45RA+ cells. Sequences were obtained from naive CD8+ T cells sorted from blood. The source is a man aged 25 to 40 in good health.

As concerns this clone: At the DNA level, this CDR3 is encoded by other sequences in the same sample as well. This chain connects TRBV2 to TRBJ2-7; D is undetermined. Germline CDR1 and CDR2: SNHLY and FYNNEI. This CDR3 contains 12 residues. The V and J ends lost 7 bases and 3 bases respectively, with 10 bases between them. DNA for the CDR3: TGTGCCAGCATCGGGCAGCTCTACGAGCAGTACTTC. It specifies CASIGQLYEQYF.

CDR3 protein: CSVTTTANEKLFF. CDR3 in DNA: TGCAGCGTTACTACGACAGCAAATGAAAAACTGTTTTTT. This sequence joins TRBV29-1 and TRBJ1-4; maybe TRBD1 (5 bases). The V gene's germline CDR1 is SQVTM and CDR2 ANQGSEA. With 5 bases removed from V and 5 bases from J, the gap between germline ends came to 12 bases. The CDR3 consists of 13 residues.

This chain joins TRBV5-8 and TRBJ2-7; 8 bases are shared with TRBD1. This CDR3 has 13 residues. Losses at the gene ends were 2 bases for V and 4 bases for J; bases not matched to a gene: 2. Germline CDR1 SGHTS, CDR2 YDEGEE. The CDR3 nucleotides are TGTGCCAGCAGCTTTGGGGACAGGTACGAGCAGTACTTC. It translates to CASSFGDRYEQYF.

Comment on this clone: The same CDR3 is also encoded by other DNA sequences in this sample. The chain joins TRBV6-5 to TRBJ1-4; D possibly corresponds to TRBD1 (6 bases). Trimming took off 6 bases at V and 8 bases at J, with 10 bases between the two ends. The CDR3 consists of 12 residues. The germline V gene has CDR1 MNHEY and CDR2 SVGAGI. This CDR3 reads CASSPDREKLFF. The CDR3 DNA reads as TGTGCCAGCAGCCCTGACAGGGAAAAACTGTTTTTT.

In the case of this clone: Sequence at one end of the junction differs from germline and may be a read error. The chain is built from TRBV9 and TRBJ2-5; 7 bases line up with TRBD1. The CDR3 runs to 15 residues. Germline lookup yields CDR1 SGDLS and CDR2 YYNGEE. The CDR3 sequence: CASSASGTVREAQYF. CDR3 in DNA: TGTGCCAGCAGCGCCTCAGGGACAGTAAGAGAGGCCCAGTACTTC.

This clone was recorded once. The gene calls are TRBV19 and TRBJ1-5; 9 nucleotides line up with TRBD1. CDR1 is LNHDA, CDR2 SQIVND, per germline (reference sequence). With V trimmed by 0 bases and J by 0 bases, 9 bases remained unmatched. There are 19 residues in the CDR3. CDR3 amino acids: CASSIDRGQGPNSNQPQHF. Here the CDR3 DNA reads TGTGCCAGTAGTATAGATCGCGGACAGGGGCCTAATAGCAATCAGCCCCAGCATTTT.

The genes are TRBV27 and TRBJ1-1; a weak D match, TRBD1 (5 bases). The CDR3 has 12 residues. The V gene lost 5 bases and the J gene lost 7 bases, with 11 bases spanning the gap. The germline V gene has CDR1 MNHEY and CDR2 SMNVEV (reference sequence). CDR3 region: CASSGGPFEAFF. The CDR3, as DNA: TGTGCCAGCAGTGGGGGACCTTTTGAAGCTTTCTTT.

The DNA for the CDR3 is TGCGCCAGCAGCGCCGGGACTAGACCATACAATGAGCAGTTCTTC. Amino acid sequence: CASSAGTRPYNEQFF. The rearrangement links TRBV10-1 to TRBJ2-1; 8 bases fit TRBD2. From germline, CDR1 is WNHNN and CDR2 SYGVQD (reference sequence). V lost 6 bases and J lost 4; bases outside the gene matches: 8. The CDR3 length is 15 residues.

This clone came up a few times. The rearrangement uses TRBV4-1 and TRBJ2-1; no clear D. The CDR3 spans 13 residues. Germline loops: CDR1 MGHRA, CDR2 YSYEKL. Trimming pared 0 bases from V and 3 bases from J, leaving 3 bases between. The CDR3 DNA follows: TGCGCCAGCAGCCAAGATTTCTACAATGAGCAGTTCTTC. Translated, it gives CASSQDFYNEQFF.

The chain combines TRBV7-9 with TRBJ2-7; 11 bases map to TRBD2. With V trimmed by 4 bases and J by 3 bases, 5 bases remained unmatched. Germline CDR1 reads SEHNR; CDR2 reads FQNEAQ (reference sequence). The CDR3 extends over 15 amino acids. The CDR3 nucleotides are TGTGCCAGCAGCTATGGGACTAGCGGAAACTACGAGCAGTACTTC. This codes for CASSYGTSGNYEQYF.

This chain connects TRBV7-6 to TRBJ2-7; the D gene is possibly TRBD1 (6 bases). V lost 2 bases to trimming and J lost 0 bases, with 11 bases between them. The germline gives CDR1 SGHVS, CDR2 FNYEAQ. The CDR3 runs 15 residues. The CDR3 sequence: CASSLFSGVSYEQYF. The CDR3 DNA sequence: TGTGCCAGCAGCTTATTTTCAGGGGTCTCCTACGAGCAGTACTTC.

This clone occurred once. The V call is TRBV5-5, the J call TRBJ2-7; 16 positions match TRBD2. V gave up 3 bases and J gave up 3 bases; unmatched junction bases: 9. The CDR3 has 18 residues. The germline gives CDR1 SGHKS, CDR2 YYEKEE (reference sequence). The CDR3 here is CASSSGTSGRASLYEQYF. In nucleotides, the CDR3 is TGTGCCAGCAGCTCGGGGACTAGCGGGAGGGCCTCTCTCTACGAGCAGTACTTC. The entire variable domain, with the rest obtained from reference TRBV5-5 and TRBJ2-7, is as follows: DAGVTQSPTHLIKTRGQQVTLRCSPISGHKSVSWYQQVLGQGPQFIFQYYEKEERGRGNFPDRFSARQFPNYSSELNVNALLLGDSALYLCASSSGTSGRASLYEQYFGPGTRLTVT.

V gene TRBV4-1 combines with J gene TRBJ2-7, with 8 bases identical to TRBD2. V dropped 4 bases and J dropped 1; count of bases not matched to a gene: 6. The CDR3 has 15 amino acids. Germline V gene lookup returns CDR1 MGHRA and CDR2 YSYEKL. The CDR3 DNA reads as TGCGCCAGCAGCCCACCCGGGGGGGGATCCTACGAGCAGTACTTC. Translating it yields CASSPPGGGSYEQYF.